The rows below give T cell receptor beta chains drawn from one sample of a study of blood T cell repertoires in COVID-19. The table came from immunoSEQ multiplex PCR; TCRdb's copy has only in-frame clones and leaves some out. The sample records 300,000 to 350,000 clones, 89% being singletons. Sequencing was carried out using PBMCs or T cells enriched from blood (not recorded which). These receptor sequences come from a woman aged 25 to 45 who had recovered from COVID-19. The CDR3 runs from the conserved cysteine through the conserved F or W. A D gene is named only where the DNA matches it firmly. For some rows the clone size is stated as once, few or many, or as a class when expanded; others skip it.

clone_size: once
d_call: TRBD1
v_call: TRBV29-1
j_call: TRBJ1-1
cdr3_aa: CSVGRDRNTEAFF
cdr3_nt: TGCAGCGTTGGCCGGGACAGGAACACTGAAGCTTTCTTT

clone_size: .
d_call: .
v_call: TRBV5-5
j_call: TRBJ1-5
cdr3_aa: CASSRGGAGSNQPQHF
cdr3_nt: TGTGCCAGCAGCCGGGGAGGGGCGGGGAGCAATCAGCCCCAGCATTTT

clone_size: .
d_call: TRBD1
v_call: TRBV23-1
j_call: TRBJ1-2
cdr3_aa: CASTPGQGASLGYGYTF
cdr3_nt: TGCGCCAGCACCCCGGGACAGGGGGCTTCTCTAGGATATGGCTACACCTTC

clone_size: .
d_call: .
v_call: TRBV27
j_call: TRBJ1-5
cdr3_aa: CASSLTGTLNQPQHF
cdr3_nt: TGTGCCAGCAGTTTAACCGGGACACTGAATCAGCCCCAGCATTTT

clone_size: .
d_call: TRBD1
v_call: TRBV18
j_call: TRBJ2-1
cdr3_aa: CASSLGQANEQFF
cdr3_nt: TGTGCCAGCTCACTCGGACAGGCAAATGAGCAGTTCTTC

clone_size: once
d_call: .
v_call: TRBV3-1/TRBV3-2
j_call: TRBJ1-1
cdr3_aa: CASSLVQGSTEAFF
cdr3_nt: TGTGCCAGCAGCCTTGTTCAGGGGAGCACTGAAGCTTTCTTT

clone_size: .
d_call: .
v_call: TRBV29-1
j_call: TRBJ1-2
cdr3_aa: CSVYGASGGRRTNYGYTF
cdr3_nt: TGCAGCGTTTACGGGGCGTCGGGGGGACGGCGAACTAACTATGGCTACACCTTC

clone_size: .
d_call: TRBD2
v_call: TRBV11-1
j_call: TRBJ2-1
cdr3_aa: CASSLALEREGRNEQFF
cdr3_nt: TGTGCCAGCAGCTTAGCGCTGGAGCGGGAGGGCCGTAATGAGCAGTTCTTC

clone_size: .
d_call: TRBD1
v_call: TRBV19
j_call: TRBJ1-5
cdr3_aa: CASRGQAPQPQHF
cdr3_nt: TGTGCCAGTCGGGGACAGGCCCCTCAGCCCCAGCATTTT

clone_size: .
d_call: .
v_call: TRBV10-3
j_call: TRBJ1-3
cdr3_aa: CATTPRGSSGNTIYF
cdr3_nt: TGTGCCACCACCCCCCGGGGTAGCTCTGGAAACACCATATATTTT

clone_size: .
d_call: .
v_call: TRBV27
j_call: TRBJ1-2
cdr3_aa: CASSPGGKGSGYTF
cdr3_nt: TGTGCCAGCAGTCCCGGCGGGAAGGGCAGTGGCTACACCTTC

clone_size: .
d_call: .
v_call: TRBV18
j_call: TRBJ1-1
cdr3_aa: CASLSSGGLAEAFF
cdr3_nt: TGTGCCAGCTTATCTAGCGGGGGCTTAGCTGAAGCTTTCTTT

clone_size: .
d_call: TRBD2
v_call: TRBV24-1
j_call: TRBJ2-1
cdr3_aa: CATSDFVAGGPHEQFF
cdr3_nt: TGTGCCACCAGTGATTTCGTAGCGGGAGGGCCCCATGAGCAGTTCTTC

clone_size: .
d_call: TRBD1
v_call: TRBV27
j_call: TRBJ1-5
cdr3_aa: CASSYLGQTNQPQHF
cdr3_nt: TGTGCCAGCAGCTATCTGGGACAGACCAATCAGCCCCAGCATTTT

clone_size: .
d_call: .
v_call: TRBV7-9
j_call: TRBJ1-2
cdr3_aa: CASRSQTNYGYTF
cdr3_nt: TGTGCCAGCAGATCTCAGACTAACTATGGCTACACCTTC

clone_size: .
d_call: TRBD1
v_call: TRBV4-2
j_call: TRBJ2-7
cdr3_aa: CASSHLLRDREDEQYF
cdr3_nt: TGTGCCAGCAGCCATCTACTACGGGACAGGGAGGACGAGCAGTACTTC

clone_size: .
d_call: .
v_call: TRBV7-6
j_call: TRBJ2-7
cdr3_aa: CASSPLPTEYHYEQYF
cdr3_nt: TGTGCCAGCAGCCCGCTACCGACTGAATATCACTACGAGCAGTACTTC

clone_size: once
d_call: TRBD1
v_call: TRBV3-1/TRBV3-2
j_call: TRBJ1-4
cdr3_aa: CASSPRTGYGKLFF
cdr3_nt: TGTGCCAGCAGCCCCCGGACAGGGTATGGAAAACTGTTTTTT

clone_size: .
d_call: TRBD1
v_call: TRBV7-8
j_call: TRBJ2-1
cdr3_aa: CASSFFRGQSGGQFF
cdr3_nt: TGTGCCAGCAGCTTTTTCAGGGGGCAGTCAGGTGGGCAGTTCTTC

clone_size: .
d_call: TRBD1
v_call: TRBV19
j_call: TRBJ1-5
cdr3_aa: CASSRQGNSNQPQHF
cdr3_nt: TGTGCCAGTAGCCGACAGGGAAATAGCAATCAGCCCCAGCATTTT

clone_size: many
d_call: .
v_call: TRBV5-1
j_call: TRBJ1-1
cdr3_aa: CASSPRQEYTEAFF
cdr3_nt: TGCGCCAGCAGCCCCAGACAGGAGTATACTGAAGCTTTCTTT

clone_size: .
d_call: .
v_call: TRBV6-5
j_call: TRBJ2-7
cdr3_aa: CASSGPSEQYF
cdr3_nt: TGTGCCAGTTCAGGGCCTTCAGAGCAGTACTTC

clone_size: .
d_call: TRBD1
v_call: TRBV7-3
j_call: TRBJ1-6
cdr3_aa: CASSLQGQGNSPLHF
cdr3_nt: TGTGCCAGCAGCTTGCAGGGACAGGGGAATTCACCCCTCCACTTT

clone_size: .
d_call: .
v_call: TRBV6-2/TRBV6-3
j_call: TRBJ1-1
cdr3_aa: CASSYSRQQGNTEAFF
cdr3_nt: TGTGCCAGCAGTTACTCGCGACAGCAAGGGAACACTGAAGCTTTCTTT

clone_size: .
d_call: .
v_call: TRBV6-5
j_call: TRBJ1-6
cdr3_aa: CASGVTGLAGSPLHF
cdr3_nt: TGTGCCAGCGGAGTAACCGGGCTGGCGGGTTCACCCCTCCACTTT

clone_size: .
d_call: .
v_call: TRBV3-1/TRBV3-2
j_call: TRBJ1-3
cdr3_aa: CASSTLLSQGIVRNTIYF
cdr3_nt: TGTGCCAGCAGCACTCTCCTCTCACAGGGCATCGTGAGAAACACCATATATTTT

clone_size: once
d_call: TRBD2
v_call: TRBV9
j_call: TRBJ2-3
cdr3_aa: CASSPVLAGEVDTQYF
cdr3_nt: TGTGCCAGCAGCCCAGTACTAGCGGGAGAAGTAGATACGCAGTATTTT